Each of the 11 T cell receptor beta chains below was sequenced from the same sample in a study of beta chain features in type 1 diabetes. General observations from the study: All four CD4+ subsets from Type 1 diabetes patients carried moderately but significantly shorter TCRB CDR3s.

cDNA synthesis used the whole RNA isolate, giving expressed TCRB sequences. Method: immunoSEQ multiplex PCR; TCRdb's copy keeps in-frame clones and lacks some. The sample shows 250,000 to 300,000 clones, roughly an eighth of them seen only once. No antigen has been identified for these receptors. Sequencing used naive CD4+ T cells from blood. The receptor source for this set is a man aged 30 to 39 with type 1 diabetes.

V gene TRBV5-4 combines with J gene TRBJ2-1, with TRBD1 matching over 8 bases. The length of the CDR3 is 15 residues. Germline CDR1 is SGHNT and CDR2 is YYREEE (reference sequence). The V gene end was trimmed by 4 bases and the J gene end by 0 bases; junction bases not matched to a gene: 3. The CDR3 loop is CASSPGTGSYNEQFF. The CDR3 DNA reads TGTGCCAGCAGCCCCGGGACAGGCTCCTACAATGAGCAGTTCTTC.

The CDR3 sequence: CASSPLTSGSYEQYF. The CDR3 bases are TGTGCCAGCTCACCTTTGACTAGCGGGAGTTACGAGCAGTACTTC. The rearrangement links TRBV18 to TRBJ2-7, with 12 bases lining up with TRBD2. Trimming at V came to 3 bases and at J to 4 bases, leaving 4 bases not matched to a gene. This CDR3 is built from 15 residues. Germline V CDR1 and CDR2: KGHSH, LQKENI.

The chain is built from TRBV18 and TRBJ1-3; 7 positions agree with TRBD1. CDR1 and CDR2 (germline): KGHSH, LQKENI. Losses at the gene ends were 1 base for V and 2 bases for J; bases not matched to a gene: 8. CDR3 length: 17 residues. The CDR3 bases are TGTGCCAGCTCACCACTCTTACCCGGGACAGCTGGAAACACCATATATTTT. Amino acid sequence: CASSPLLPGTAGNTIYF.

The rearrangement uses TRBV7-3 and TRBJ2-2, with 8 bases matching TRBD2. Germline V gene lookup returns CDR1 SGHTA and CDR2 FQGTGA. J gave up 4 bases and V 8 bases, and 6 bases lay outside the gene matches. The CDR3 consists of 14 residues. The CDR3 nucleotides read TGTGCCAGCGGCACTAGCGGAACCACCGGGGAGCTGTTTTTT. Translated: CASGTSGTTGELFF.

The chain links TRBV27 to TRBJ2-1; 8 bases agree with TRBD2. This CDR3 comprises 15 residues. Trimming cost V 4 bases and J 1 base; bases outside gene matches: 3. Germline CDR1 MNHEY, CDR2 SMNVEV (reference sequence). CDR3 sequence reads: CASSYTSGSYNEQFF. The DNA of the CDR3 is TGTGCCAGCAGTTATACTAGCGGATCCTACAATGAGCAGTTCTTC.

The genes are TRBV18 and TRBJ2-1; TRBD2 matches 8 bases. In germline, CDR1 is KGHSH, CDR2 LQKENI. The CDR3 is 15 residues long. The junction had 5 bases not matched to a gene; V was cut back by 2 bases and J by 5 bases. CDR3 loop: CASSPAGGSDNEQFF. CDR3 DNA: TGTGCCAGCTCACCAGCGGGAGGTTCCGACAATGAGCAGTTCTTC.

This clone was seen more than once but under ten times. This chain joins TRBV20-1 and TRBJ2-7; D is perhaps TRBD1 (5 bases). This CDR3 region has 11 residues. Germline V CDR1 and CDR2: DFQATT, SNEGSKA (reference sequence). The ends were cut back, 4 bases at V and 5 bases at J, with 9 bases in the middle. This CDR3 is CSATQGNEQYF. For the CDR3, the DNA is TGCAGTGCTACTCAGGGAAACGAGCAGTACTTC.

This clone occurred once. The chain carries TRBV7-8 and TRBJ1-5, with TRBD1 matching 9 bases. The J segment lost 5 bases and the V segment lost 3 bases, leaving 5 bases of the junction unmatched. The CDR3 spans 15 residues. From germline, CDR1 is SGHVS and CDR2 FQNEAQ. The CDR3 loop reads CASSFMTGGYQPQHF. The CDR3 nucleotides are TGTGCCAGCAGCTTTATGACAGGGGGGTATCAGCCCCAGCATTTT.

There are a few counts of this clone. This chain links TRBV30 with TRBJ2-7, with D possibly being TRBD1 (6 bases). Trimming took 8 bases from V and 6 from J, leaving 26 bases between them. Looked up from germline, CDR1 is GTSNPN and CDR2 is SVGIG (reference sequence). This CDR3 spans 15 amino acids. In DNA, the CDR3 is TGTGCCGGGGAGCCTCCCAGGGTTAGGGGGAGCGAGCAGTACTTC. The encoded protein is CAGEPPRVRGSEQYF.

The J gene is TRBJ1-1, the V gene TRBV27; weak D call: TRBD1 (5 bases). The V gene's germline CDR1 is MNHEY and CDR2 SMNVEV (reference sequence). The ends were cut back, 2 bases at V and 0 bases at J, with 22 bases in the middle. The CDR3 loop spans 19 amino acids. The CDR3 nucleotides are TGTGCCAGCAGTTTAACTGTCGCTGGCGGGCGGGGACTGAACACTGAAGCTTTCTTT. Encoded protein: CASSLTVAGGRGLNTEAFF.

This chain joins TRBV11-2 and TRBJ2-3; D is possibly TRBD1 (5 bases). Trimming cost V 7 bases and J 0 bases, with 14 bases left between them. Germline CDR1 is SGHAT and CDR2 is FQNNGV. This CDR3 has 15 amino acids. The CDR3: CASTSWTQSTDTQYF. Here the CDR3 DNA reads TGTGCCAGCACCTCCTGGACACAGAGCACAGATACGCAGTATTTT.